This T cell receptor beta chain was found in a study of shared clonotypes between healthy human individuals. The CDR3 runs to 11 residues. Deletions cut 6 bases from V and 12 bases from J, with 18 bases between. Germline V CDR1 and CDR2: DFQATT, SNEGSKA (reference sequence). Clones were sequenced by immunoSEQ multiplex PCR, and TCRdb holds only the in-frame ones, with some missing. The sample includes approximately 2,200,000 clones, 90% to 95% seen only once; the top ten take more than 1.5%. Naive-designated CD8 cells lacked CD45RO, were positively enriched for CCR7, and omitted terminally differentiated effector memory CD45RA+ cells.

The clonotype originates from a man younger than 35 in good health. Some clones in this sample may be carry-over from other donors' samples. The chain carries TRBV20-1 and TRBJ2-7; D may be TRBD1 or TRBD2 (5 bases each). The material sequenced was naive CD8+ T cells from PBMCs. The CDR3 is CSAPYGGTPYF. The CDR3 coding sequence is TGCAGTGCCCCTTATGGGGGTACGCCGTACTTC.